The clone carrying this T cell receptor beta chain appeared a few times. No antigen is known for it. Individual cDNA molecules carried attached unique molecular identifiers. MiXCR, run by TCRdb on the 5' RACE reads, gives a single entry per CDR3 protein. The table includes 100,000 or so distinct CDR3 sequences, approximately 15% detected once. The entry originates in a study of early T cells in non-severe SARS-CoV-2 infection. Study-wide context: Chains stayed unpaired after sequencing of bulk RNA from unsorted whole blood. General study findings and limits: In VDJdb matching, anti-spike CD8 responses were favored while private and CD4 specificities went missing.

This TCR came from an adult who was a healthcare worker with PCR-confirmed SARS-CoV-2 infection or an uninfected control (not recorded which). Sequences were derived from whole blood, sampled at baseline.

CDR3 in DNA: TGTGCCAGCAGTGCACCGGGACGGACCTACAATGAGCAGTTCTTC. It is translated as CASSAPGRTYNEQFF. The V call is TRBV7-9, the J call TRBJ2-1, with D tentatively TRBD1 or TRBD2 (5 bases each). CDR1 is SEHNR and CDR2 is FQNEAQ in the germline V gene (reference sequence). The CDR3 has 15 amino acids. Trimming cost V 6 bases and J 2 bases, with 14 bases left between them. The variable domain in full, completed from reference TRBV7-9 and TRBJ2-1, reads DTGVSQNPRHKITKRGQNVTFRCDPISEHNRLYWYRQTLGQGPEFLTYFQNEAQLEKSRLLSDRFSAERPKGSFSTLEIQRTEQGDSAMYLCASSAPGRTYNEQFFGPGTRLTVL.